Sequencing of this T cell receptor beta chain was carried out in a study of shared T cell receptors in the human thymus. Sequencing used immunoSEQ multiplex PCR; TCRdb keeps in-frame clones, though not all of them. The sample has hundreds of thousands of clones; more than 75% are singletons. Per germline, CDR1 MDHEN and CDR2 SYDVKM. This CDR3 contains 21 residues. Trimming left V 8 bases short and J 2 bases short, with 33 bases between. Another study also made use of these data, one on human thymus T cells. That work adds: Having surgery to correct congenital heart defects, healthy Finnish infants acted as the donors. Thymus specimens were resections from corrective heart surgery. V and J gene usage appeared biased in thymic and blood repertoires. Related work showed strongly overlapping thymic repertoires across unrelated individuals.

The gene calls are TRBV28 and TRBJ2-2, with a weak D call TRBD2 (6 bases). The material sequenced was thymocytes. This TCR derives from a boy in the first two years of life with a congenital heart defect. In DNA form, the CDR3 reads TGTGCCAGCGATCACGCTGGGGAGGTTGGGTATAGCTCAGAAAACACCGGGGAGCTGTTTTTT. Translating gives CASDHAGEVGYSSENTGELFF.